A single T cell receptor beta chain is shown here with its context. The antigen is undetermined. This entry is derived from a study of T cell responses to AZD1222 COVID-19 vaccine. Notes on the study in general: Among spike-specific TCRs, nearly half reportedly target unmutated variant regions.

Trimming removed 1 base from V and 7 bases from J; junction bases left unmatched: 7. Germline assignment: CDR1 MDHEN and CDR2 SYDVKM. CDR3 length: 17 residues. Data came from immunoSEQ multiplex PCR; TCRdb stores just in-frame clones and leaves some out. The table has 140,000 or so clones, around 90% seen once. This clonotype was sampled from an adult in good health. Sequencing was performed on peripheral blood, taken on day 0 of AZD1222 vaccination. This chain connects TRBV28 to TRBJ2-1; 13 bases map to TRBD2. CDR3 sequence reads: CASSLSTSGRLWNEQFF. The CDR3 nucleotides read TGTGCCAGCAGTTTATCGACTAGCGGGAGGTTGTGGAATGAGCAGTTCTTC.